The 27 T cell receptor beta chains in this list originate from one sample, sequenced in a study of regulatory T cells in long-lasting Graves disease. CDR3-region Arm-PCR and iRepertoire HTBI primers produced the TCR beta libraries. TCRdb used MiXCR to reprocess the multiplex PCR reads, holding one entry per CDR3 protein. The data hold over 350,000 distinct CDR3 sequences, with roughly 15% observed a single time. As to time point: newly diagnosed GD, antithyroid drugs for less than 3 months. PBMC-extracted RNA yielded the TCR library. This same sample was also taken into another study, of T cells in Graves' hyperthyroidism and ophthalmopathy.

The source material was peripheral blood mononuclear cells (PBMCs), sampled at new diagnosis, from a patient treated with antithyroid drugs. The receptors stem from a woman aged 50 to 60 with Graves disease.

In its sample, this clonotype was seen a few times. The chain has TRBV2 and TRBJ1-6, with D possibly being TRBD1 (6 bases). The germline CDR1 and CDR2 sequences are SNHLY and FYNNEI. The CDR3 is 15 residues long. Trimming removed 3 bases from V and 7 bases from J, with 13 bases in between. In nucleotides, the CDR3 is TGTGCCAGCAGTGAGAGGGGGAACAGGAATTCACCCCTCCACTTT. This translates into CASSERGNRNSPLHF.

This chain connects TRBV19 to TRBJ2-5; 8 bases agree with TRBD1. With 4 bases clipped from V and 5 bases from J, the junction kept 9 bases outside the gene matches. The germline V gene encodes CDR1 LNHDA and CDR2 SQIVND (reference sequence). The CDR3 contains 15 residues. The CDR3 is CASSTPMTGVETQYF. The CDR3 coding sequence is TGTGCCAGTAGTACACCCATGACAGGGGTGGAGACCCAGTACTTC.

This clonotype was counted only a few times. The CDR3 DNA follows: TGTGCCAGCAGCTTGGTACAGGGCGGGAGGTACGAGCAGTACTTC. It is translated as CASSLVQGGRYEQYF. This chain connects TRBV5-6 to TRBJ2-7, with TRBD2 matching over 8 bases. The CDR3 spans 15 residues. With 0 bases clipped from V and 4 bases from J, the junction kept 6 bases outside the gene matches. Germline CDR1 SGHDT, CDR2 YYEEEE.

This clonotype was counted a few times. The chain links TRBV30 to TRBJ2-3, with 7 bases matching TRBD1. This CDR3 region has 15 residues. Unmatched junction bases numbered 7, after V lost 2 bases and J lost 2 bases. Per germline, CDR1 GTSNPN and CDR2 SVGIG (reference sequence). CDR3 nucleotide sequence: TGTGCCTGGAGTCAGGGACAGCTATCCACAGATACGCAGTATTTT. It codes for CAWSQGQLSTDTQYF.

This clonotype was observed many times. V and J are TRBV5-1 and TRBJ2-2; TRBD2 matches 11 bases. The J segment lost 1 base and the V segment lost 4 bases, leaving 9 bases of the junction unmatched. In germline, CDR1 is SGHRS, CDR2 YFSETQ. The CDR3 extends over 18 amino acids. CDR3 sequence: CASSQGLAAQRNTGELFF. The CDR3 DNA reads TGCGCCAGCAGCCAGGGACTAGCGGCACAAAGGAACACCGGGGAGCTGTTTTTT.

With regard to this clonotype: With a much larger clone just one base away, this may be a read error. V usage is TRBV12-3 or TRBV12-4 and J usage is TRBJ1-5, with D maybe TRBD1 (6 bases). This CDR3 spans 14 amino acids. With 6 bases removed from V and 7 bases from J, the gap between germline ends came to 16 bases. CDR3 loop: CASSPDGGRQPQHF. The DNA of the CDR3 is TGTGCCAGCAGCCCGGACGGGGGGCGGCAGCCCCAGCATTTT.

This clonotype was observed a handful of times. The rearrangement uses TRBV29-1 and TRBJ1-3; D gene ambiguous. The V end was cut by 1 base, the J end by 0 bases, with 7 bases between. Germline-derived CDR1 and CDR2 are SQVTM and ANQGSEA. The CDR3 totals 14 residues. CDR3 DNA sequence: TGCAGCGTTGAAGCGGGTAACTCTGGAAACACCATATATTTT. It codes for CSVEAGNSGNTIYF.

Many counts were recorded for this clonotype. The V gene is TRBV12-3 or TRBV12-4, the J gene TRBJ2-5; 7 bases fit TRBD2. This CDR3 is built from 13 residues. The J segment lost 4 bases and the V segment lost 3 bases, leaving 2 bases of the junction unmatched. This CDR3 reads CASSFREGETQYF. The CDR3 DNA reads TGTGCCAGCAGTTTCAGGGAGGGAGAGACCCAGTACTTC.

In its sample, this clonotype was seen a few times. The CDR3 region is CASSVGEAWVYEQYF. The CDR3, as DNA: TGTGCCAGCAGCGTAGGGGAAGCGTGGGTCTACGAGCAGTACTTC. The chain recombines TRBV9 with TRBJ2-7; D gene unclear. The CDR3 spans 15 residues. Germline CDR1 reads SGDLS; CDR2 reads YYNGEE. V was shortened by 0 bases and J by 3 bases, with 13 bases between the two germline ends.

This clonotype was recorded many times. The chain employs TRBV5-1 and TRBJ1-1; D call uncertain. The germline CDR1 and CDR2 sequences are SGHRS and YFSETQ. This CDR3 contains 14 residues. Trimming removed 0 bases at V and 1 base at J, with 7 bases between. DNA for the CDR3: TGCGCCAGCAGCTTGGGCGAGGGGAACACTGAAGCTTTCTTT. Its protein product is CASSLGEGNTEAFF.

The genes are TRBV30 and TRBJ1-2; possible D gene TRBD1, 5 bases. The CDR3 totals 12 residues. Germline V lookup: CDR1 GTSNPN, CDR2 SVGIG (reference sequence). Trimming took 5 bases from V and 6 from J, leaving 13 bases between them. CDR3: CAWVRDSDGYTF. CDR3 in DNA: TGTGCCTGGGTCCGGGACTCGGATGGCTACACCTTC.

This clonotype was detected a few times. The chain uses TRBV10-2 and TRBJ2-5, with TRBD1 matching 7 bases. From germline, CDR1 is WSHSY and CDR2 SAAADI. Trimming took 6 bases from V and 5 from J; bases not matched to a gene: 12. The CDR3 totals 15 residues. DNA for the CDR3: TGCGCCAGCAGCGCTTATGACAGGGCTGAGGAGACCCAGTACTTC. Amino acid sequence: CASSAYDRAEETQYF.

The sample holds many counts of this clonotype. This chain links TRBV28 with TRBJ2-7, with D hard to call. The CDR3 runs to 12 residues. Trimming left V 4 bases short and J 2 bases short, with 6 bases between. Germline V gives CDR1 MDHEN, CDR2 SYDVKM. The CDR3 sequence is CASSSGPYEQYF. The CDR3 DNA follows: TGTGCCAGCAGTTCAGGCCCCTACGAGCAGTACTTC. Combining the CDR3 with reference TRBV28 and TRBJ2-7 gives the whole variable domain DVKVTQSSRYLVKRTGEKVFLECVQDMDHENMFWYRQDPGLGLRLIYFSYDVKMKEKGDIPEGYSVSREKKERFSLILESASTNQTSMYLCASSSGPYEQYFGPGTRLTVT.

Note on this clonotype: A read error may explain this, as a much larger clone is one base away. The chain is built from TRBV6-2 or TRBV6-3 and TRBJ2-5; D gene uncertain. This CDR3 contains 14 residues. Per the germline V gene, CDR1 is MNHEY and CDR2 is SVGEGT. The V end lost 6 bases, the J end lost 4 bases, and 15 bases lay between the germline ends. The CDR3 here is CASSHPRVGETQYF. DNA of the CDR3: TGTGCCAGCAGCCACCCAAGGGTCGGAGAGACCCAGTACTTC.

On this clonotype itself: A much more abundant neighbour one base away suggests this may be a read error. The chain uses TRBV12-3 or TRBV12-4 and TRBJ2-2; the match to TRBD2 covers 9 bases. The CDR3 loop spans 17 amino acids. CDR3 protein: CAGSGRLAEANTGELFF. DNA of the CDR3: TGTGCCGGCAGTGGTCGACTAGCGGAGGCGAACACCGGGGAGCTGTTTTTT.

The CDR3: CSARGRKVDEQYF. CDR3 sequence (DNA): TGCAGTGCTAGAGGAAGGAAAGTAGACGAGCAGTACTTC. J is TRBJ2-7 and V is TRBV20-1; D gene unclear. With 1 base removed from V and 5 bases from J, the gap between germline ends came to 12 bases. The length of the CDR3 is 13 residues. The germline V gene encodes CDR1 DFQATT and CDR2 SNEGSKA (reference sequence).

This clonotype was recorded at least ten times. The CDR3 sequence: CASSLGGQGVHSPLHF. In nucleotides, the CDR3 is TGCGCCAGCAGCTTGGGAGGACAGGGGGTTCATTCACCCCTCCACTTT. The gene calls are TRBV5-1 and TRBJ1-6; 10 bases fit TRBD1. There are 16 residues in the CDR3. In germline, CDR1 is SGHRS, CDR2 YFSETQ. J gave up 8 bases and V 0 bases, and 5 bases lay outside the gene matches.

This clonotype has just a few counts. One base away lies a much larger clone, so this may be a sequencing read error. The rearrangement joins TRBV12-3 or TRBV12-4 to TRBJ2-7, with TRBD2 identical over 13 bases. CDR3 length equals 15 residues. CDR3 bases: TGTGCCAGCAGTGACACTAGCGGGAGGGATGGCGAGCGGTACTTC. Translating it yields CASSDTSGRDGERYF.

This clonotype has a handful of counts. The chain recombines TRBV2 with TRBJ2-7; TRBD1 matches at 9 bases. Germline values: CDR1 SNHLY, CDR2 FYNNEI. The length of the CDR3 is 14 residues. The V and J ends lost 4 bases and 6 bases, in that order; junction bases with no gene match: 7. Here the CDR3 reads CASSVPGQGGEQYF. As DNA, the CDR3 is TGTGCCAGCAGTGTTCCGGGACAGGGCGGCGAGCAGTACTTC.

This clonotype showed up many times. The J gene is TRBJ1-5, the V gene TRBV12-3 or TRBV12-4; no definite D call. The CDR3 sequence is 17 residues long. Trimming took 3 bases from V and 0 from J, leaving 15 bases between them. CDR3 protein: CASSLGDRRNSNQPQHF. For the CDR3, the DNA is TGTGCCAGCAGTTTGGGCGACCGTCGGAATAGCAATCAGCCCCAGCATTTT.

This chain joins TRBV5-1 and TRBJ2-5, with a possible D match to TRBD1 (5 bases). V shed 5 bases and J shed 2 bases, with 10 bases lying between them. The CDR3 consists of 13 residues. The germline gives CDR1 SGHRS, CDR2 YFSETQ. The CDR3 nucleotides are TGCGCCAGCAGATGGGCAGGGCAAGAGACCCAGTACTTC. This encodes CASRWAGQETQYF.

The J gene is TRBJ2-7, the V gene TRBV7-6, with 8 bases matching TRBD2. CDR1 and CDR2 (germline): SGHVS, FNYEAQ. The V gene end was trimmed by 1 base and the J gene end by 2 bases; junction bases not matched to a gene: 10. The CDR3 covers 17 residues. CDR3 protein: CASSLGGDPGLAYEQYF. The CDR3 bases are TGTGCCAGCAGCTTAGGCGGTGATCCGGGACTAGCCTACGAGCAGTACTTC.

This clonotype occurred a few times. The chain uses TRBV5-6 and TRBJ1-5; 7 nucleotides line up with TRBD1. This CDR3 region has 16 residues. From germline, CDR1 is SGHDT and CDR2 YYEEEE. Germline trimming cut 4 bases from V and 1 base from J; bases unmatched to any gene: 8. The CDR3 DNA sequence: TGTGCCAGCAGCCAAAACGCGGGACAGAGCAATCAGCCCCAGCATTTT. Encoded protein: CASSQNAGQSNQPQHF.

The chain uses TRBV20-1 and TRBJ2-5; D tentatively fits TRBD1 or TRBD2 (5 bases each). The CDR3 has 16 amino acids. Trimming removed 2 bases at V and 5 bases at J, with 21 bases between. CDR1 DFQATT and CDR2 SNEGSKA come from the germline V gene (reference sequence). CDR3 sequence reads: CSARRPGKGPGETQYF. CDR3 DNA: TGCAGTGCTAGACGTCCCGGAAAGGGGCCGGGGGAGACCCAGTACTTC.

This clonotype came up a few times. This CDR3 fails to terminate in the conserved phenylalanine or tryptophan, so it likely reflects a read error. V and J are TRBV30 and TRBJ1-1, with D unclear. There are 16 residues in the CDR3. CDR1 is GTSNPN and CDR2 is SVGIG in the germline V gene (reference sequence). V was shortened by 0 bases and J by 0 bases, with 14 bases between the two germline ends. For the CDR3, the DNA is TGTGCCTGGAGTGTAGGTGTGGGCATCTTGAACACTGAAGCTTTCCTT. Amino acid sequence: CAWSVGVGILNTEAFL.

This clonotype has more than one count but fewer than ten. V usage is TRBV20-1 and J usage is TRBJ1-5, with D perhaps matching TRBD1 (6 bases). The V gene lost 1 base and the J gene lost 5 bases, with 12 bases spanning the gap. CDR3 size: 14 residues. From germline, CDR1 is DFQATT and CDR2 SNEGSKA (reference sequence). The CDR3 coding sequence is TGCAGTGCTAGAGGAGGGGGGGGAGATCAGCCCCAGCATTTT. This translates into CSARGGGGDQPQHF.

This clonotype was counted many times. The chain couples TRBV28 to TRBJ2-7; 8 nucleotides match TRBD2. The germline gives CDR1 MDHEN, CDR2 SYDVKM. V was clipped by 6 bases and J by 3 bases; unmatched bases: 10. There are 15 residues in the CDR3. The DNA for the CDR3 is TGTGCCAGCAGGCCAACCGGGACTAGGTTCTACGAGCAGTACTTC. This codes for CASRPTGTRFYEQYF. Using reference TRBV28 and TRBJ2-7 for the parts outside the CDR3, the full variable domain is DVKVTQSSRYLVKRTGEKVFLECVQDMDHENMFWYRQDPGLGLRLIYFSYDVKMKEKGDIPEGYSVSREKKERFSLILESASTNQTSMYLCASRPTGTRFYEQYFGPGTRLTVT.